This TCR beta chain was documented in a study of cytomegalovirus exposure and HLA in healthy donors. Study-wide results and limits: Within the data, a cluster of highly shared sequence variants was likely a sequencing artifact.

Amplification used 60 Vbeta primers and 13 Jbeta primers. The table came from immunoSEQ multiplex PCR; TCRdb's copy has only in-frame clones and leaves some out. The table has 95,000 to 110,000 clones, 76% seen once; the top ten hold under 13%. Regarding this clone: Its antigen is unknown.

Germline V gene lookup returns CDR1 SGHDT and CDR2 YYEEEE. The CDR3 loop spans 14 amino acids. With 3 bases removed from V and 8 bases from J, the gap between germline ends came to 17 bases. The V and J genes are TRBV5-6 and TRBJ1-2, with D tentatively TRBD1 (5 bases). This clonotype was sampled from a woman between 18 and 29 years old in good health and CMV-seropositive. Sequenced material: PBMCs. The CDR3: CASSSSGGLYGYTF. CDR3 in DNA: TGTGCCAGCAGCTCGTCGGGGGGTTTGTACGGCTACACCTTC. Filled out from reference TRBV5-6 and TRBJ1-2, the complete variable domain reads DAGVTQSPTHLIKTRGQQVTLRCSPKSGHDTVSWYQQALGQGPQFIFQYYEEEERQRGNFPDRFSGHQFPNYSSELNVNALLLGDSALYLCASSSSGGLYGYTFGSGTRLTVV.